A single sample is the source of the 26 T cell receptor beta chains below, sequenced in a study of blood T cell repertoires in COVID-19. The method was immunoSEQ multiplex PCR; TCRdb's version includes in-frame clones alone and lacks a portion of them. The sample lists about 480,000 clones, nearly 90% occurring once. Specimen: peripheral blood. The receptors stem from a man in his late teens or twenties with COVID-19, enrolled during active disease.

The chain employs TRBV5-4 and TRBJ2-1; 8 nucleotides agree with TRBD2. J was trimmed by 10 bases and V by 0 bases; bases with no gene match: 18. This CDR3 region has 18 residues. Per germline, CDR1 SGHNT and CDR2 YYREEE (reference sequence). CDR3 protein: CASSLANFGRALRGEQFF. The CDR3 region has the DNA TGTGCCAGCAGCTTGGCCAACTTCGGGAGGGCCCTTCGAGGGGAGCAGTTCTTC.

The chain recombines TRBV19 with TRBJ1-2; tentatively, D is TRBD1 (6 bases). CDR1 is LNHDA, CDR2 SQIVND, per germline (reference sequence). Trimming took off 1 base at V and 8 bases at J, with 17 bases between the two ends. There are 15 residues in the CDR3. CDR3 nucleotides: TGTGCCAGTAGTATAGGGGAAAAAACAGGGCGAGGCTACACCTTC. Protein sequence: CASSIGEKTGRGYTF.

This chain uses TRBV12-5 with TRBJ1-6; D is undetermined. Trimming pared 2 bases from V and 3 bases from J, leaving 11 bases between. This CDR3 comprises 16 residues. Germline-derived CDR1 and CDR2 are LGHNT and FRNRAP. The CDR3 spells CASGLSAGGYNSPLHF. The CDR3 region has the DNA TGTGCTAGTGGTTTGTCTGCAGGAGGCTATAATTCACCCCTCCACTTT.

The sample holds a few counts of this clone. V and J are TRBV2 and TRBJ1-4; 7 bases fit TRBD1. This CDR3 has 16 residues. The V segment lost 6 bases and the J segment 0 bases; nucleotides outside the gene matches: 7. Germline CDR1 and CDR2: SNHLY and FYNNEI. CDR3 residues: CASRRGPSATNEKLFF. The CDR3 nucleotides read TGTGCCAGCAGGAGGGGGCCCAGTGCAACTAATGAAAAACTGTTTTTT.

The chain combines TRBV21-1 with TRBJ2-3; the D call of TRBD2 is as the table states it, not checked on the DNA. TRBV21-1 is a pseudogene. This CDR3 is built from 15 residues. The CDR3 DNA reads TGTGCCAGCAGCAAAGGCCAACGGGACACAGATACGCAGTATTTT. Translated: CASSKGQRDTDTQYF.

The chain couples TRBV5-1 to TRBJ2-2; 7 nucleotides agree with TRBD1. Germline V CDR1 and CDR2: SGHRS, YFSETQ. V lost 7 bases to trimming and J lost 2 bases; unmatched junction nucleotides: 11. The CDR3 consists of 16 residues. The CDR3 reads CASSEGAGINTGELFF. DNA for the CDR3: TGCGCCAGCTCAGAGGGGGCCGGAATAAACACCGGGGAGCTGTTTTTT.

This chain joins TRBV2 and TRBJ1-2; 8 nucleotides align to TRBD1. Trimming removed 1 base from V and 4 bases from J; junction bases left unmatched: 5. CDR1 is SNHLY and CDR2 is FYNNEI in the germline V gene. The CDR3 spans 15 residues. The CDR3 region is CASSEGQGAIYGYTF. CDR3 bases: TGTGCCAGCAGTGAAGGGCAGGGGGCAATCTATGGCTACACCTTC.

The gene calls are TRBV6-2 or TRBV6-3 and TRBJ2-3; perhaps TRBD1 as D (5 bases). CDR1 is MNHEY and CDR2 is SVGEGT in the germline V gene. V lost 6 bases and J lost 0, with 16 bases in between. The CDR3 has 16 amino acids. The CDR3 loop reads CASSPPPGASTDTQYF. DNA of the CDR3: TGTGCCAGCAGCCCCCCTCCTGGGGCTAGCACAGATACGCAGTATTTT.

In this sample, this clone turned up a few times. The genes are TRBV20-1 and TRBJ1-1; D not certain. The CDR3 totals 14 residues. CDR1 and CDR2 (germline): DFQATT, SNEGSKA (reference sequence). V was pared by 3 bases and J by 0 bases, with 11 bases between. In DNA, the CDR3 is TGCAGTGCTAGTCGACTCTTCATGAACACTGAAGCTTTCTTT. Translation: CSASRLFMNTEAFF.

The J gene is TRBJ2-1, the V gene TRBV25-1; 7 positions agree with TRBD1. Germline V gene data show CDR1 as MGHDK and CDR2 as SYGVNS. This CDR3 comprises 15 residues. The V and J ends lost 3 bases and 5 bases, in that order; junction bases with no gene match: 7. The CDR3 DNA sequence: TGTGCCAGCAGTGAGCCCCTGACAGGGAACAATGAGCAGTTCTTC. Translated: CASSEPLTGNNEQFF.

The gene calls are TRBV6-2 or TRBV6-3 and TRBJ2-3; the match to TRBD2 covers 7 bases. The V segment lost 2 bases and the J segment 2 bases; nucleotides outside the gene matches: 7. CDR1 is MNHEY and CDR2 is SVGEGT in the germline V gene. This CDR3 contains 16 residues. CDR3 nucleotide sequence: TGTGCCAGCAGTTACGGGTTAGCGGGCACCACAGATACGCAGTATTTT. This gives the protein CASSYGLAGTTDTQYF.

The chain couples TRBV4-1 to TRBJ2-1; D uncertain. Trimming removed 5 bases at V and 6 bases at J, with 5 bases between. This CDR3 region has 11 residues. CDR1 and CDR2 from the germline V gene are MGHRA and YSYEKL. The CDR3 DNA sequence: TGCGCCAGCAGCTATCGCAATGAGCAGTTCTTC. Its translation: CASSYRNEQFF.

This clone occurred once. The chain recombines TRBV11-3 with TRBJ1-2; D gene unclear. Germline CDR1 and CDR2: SGHNT and YENEEA. This CDR3 contains 16 residues. With 1 base removed from V and 4 bases from J, the gap between germline ends came to 16 bases. The CDR3 DNA sequence: TGTGCCAGCAGCTTAGGCAGTTGGAGCTACGGCTATGGCTACACCTTC. It specifies CASSLGSWSYGYGYTF. Full variable domain (remainder filled in from reference TRBV11-3 and TRBJ1-2): EAGVVQSPRYKIIEKKQPVAFWCNPISGHNTLYWYLQNLGQGPELLIRYENEEAVDDSQLPKDRFSAERLKGVDSTLKIQPAELGDSAVYLCASSLGSWSYGYGYTFGSGTRLTVV.

This sequence joins TRBV6-6 and TRBJ1-5, with D uncertain. V shed 9 bases and J shed 1 base, with 13 bases lying between them. There are 14 residues in the CDR3. Germline values: CDR1 MNHNY, CDR2 SVGAGI (reference sequence). The CDR3 region has the DNA TGTGCCAGTGACAAGGCCGCCAGCAATCAGCCCCAGCATTTT. It specifies CASDKAASNQPQHF.

V usage is TRBV24-1 and J usage is TRBJ2-5; 10 nucleotides line up with TRBD2. Germline CDR1 and CDR2: KGHDR and SFDVKD. After removal of 4 bases from V and 5 bases from J, the junction contained 6 bases not matched to a gene. The CDR3 is made up of 15 amino acids. This CDR3 is CATSDVAGGQETQYF. In nucleotides, the CDR3 is TGTGCCACCAGTGACGTAGCGGGGGGCCAGGAGACCCAGTACTTC.

This clone occurred once. The chain couples TRBV2 to TRBJ2-1; the D gene is possibly TRBD2 (5 bases). Germline V CDR1 and CDR2: SNHLY, FYNNEI. CDR3 length: 13 residues. With 7 bases removed from V and 8 bases from J, the gap between germline ends came to 15 bases. Here the CDR3 DNA reads TGTGCCAGCAAGGACTCTGGTTTCGATGAGCAGTTCTTC. It translates to CASKDSGFDEQFF.

Remarks on this clone: Other DNA sequences within the sample encode an identical CDR3. The chain couples TRBV18 to TRBJ2-5; 9 bases are a match to TRBD2. This CDR3 is built from 13 residues. Germline-derived CDR1 and CDR2 are KGHSH and LQKENI. With V trimmed by 3 bases and J by 4 bases, 0 bases remained unmatched. Here the CDR3 reads CASSPGLAETQYF. The CDR3, as DNA: TGTGCCAGCTCACCGGGACTAGCAGAGACCCAGTACTTC.

In its sample, this clone was seen a few times. The chain carries TRBV6-5 and TRBJ1-3, with unresolved D. Per the germline V gene, CDR1 is MNHEY and CDR2 is SVGAGI. The V and J ends lost 3 bases and 0 bases respectively, with 12 bases between them. This CDR3 is 16 amino acids long. CDR3 nucleotides: TGTGCCAGCAGTTATACGAGGCCCCCCTCTGGAAACACCATATATTTT. This encodes CASSYTRPPSGNTIYF.

V is TRBV4-1 and J is TRBJ2-4; TRBD2 agrees at 11 bases. Trimming at V came to 0 bases and at J to 4 bases, leaving 8 bases not matched to a gene. Germline CDR1 and CDR2: MGHRA and YSYEKL. The CDR3 is 18 amino acids. CDR3 sequence: CASSQESGTSGYKNIQYF. CDR3 nucleotides: TGCGCCAGCAGCCAAGAAAGTGGGACTAGCGGATATAAAAACATTCAGTACTTC.

This chain joins TRBV7-9 and TRBJ2-7; 10 bases are shared with TRBD1. Germline loops: CDR1 SEHNR, CDR2 FQNEAQ (reference sequence). This CDR3 contains 14 residues. The junction had 3 bases not matched to a gene; V was cut back by 3 bases and J by 4 bases. Written as DNA, the CDR3 is TGTGCCAGCAGCTTGGGACAGGGGCTATACGAGCAGTACTTC. As protein: CASSLGQGLYEQYF.

In this sample, this clone turned up many times. The chain joins TRBV5-4 to TRBJ2-3; the match to TRBD2 covers 8 bases. V was clipped by 3 bases and J by 5 bases; unmatched bases: 5. Germline V gene lookup returns CDR1 SGHNT and CDR2 YYREEE (reference sequence). The CDR3 runs to 14 residues. The CDR3 sequence: CASSYSGAGDTQYF. CDR3 nucleotide sequence: TGTGCCAGCAGCTATAGCGGGGCGGGAGATACGCAGTATTTT.

This chain links TRBV2 with TRBJ2-3; 9 positions match TRBD2. Germline V gene sequence: CDR1 SNHLY, CDR2 FYNNEI. This CDR3 comprises 15 residues. The trim removed 7 bases at V and 5 bases at J, leaving 10 bases unmatched. CDR3 loop: CASTGRTSVGDTQYF. The CDR3, as DNA: TGTGCCAGCACTGGAAGGACTAGCGTTGGAGATACGCAGTATTTT.

This chain's CDR3 is CASSQSPSSYEQYF. The CDR3 DNA reads as TGCGCCAGCAGCCAGTCCCCCAGCTCCTACGAGCAGTACTTC. V and J are TRBV4-1 and TRBJ2-7; D gene unclear. Germline V gene data show CDR1 as MGHRA and CDR2 as YSYEKL. V lost 3 bases and J lost 0, with 9 bases in between. There are 14 residues in the CDR3.

The V and J genes are TRBV7-9 and TRBJ2-2; the match to TRBD1 covers 7 bases. The CDR3 totals 14 residues. The germline V gene encodes CDR1 SEHNR and CDR2 FQNEAQ (reference sequence). The V and J ends lost 1 base and 6 bases, in that order; junction bases with no gene match: 2. CDR3 DNA sequence: TGTGCCAGCAGCTTAGGGGACAGACCCGGGGAGCTGTTTTTT. Encoded protein: CASSLGDRPGELFF.

The gene calls are TRBV6-1 and TRBJ2-2; D might be TRBD1 (5 bases). The germline gives CDR1 MNHNS, CDR2 SASEGT. V lost 1 base, J lost 6 bases, and 12 bases lay in between. CDR3 length: 15 residues. The CDR3 protein is CASSEDRTIAGELFF. The CDR3 DNA is TGTGCCAGCAGTGAAGACAGGACGATAGCCGGGGAGCTGTTTTTT.

The gene calls are TRBV27 and TRBJ2-1; 12 nucleotides align to TRBD2. Germline V gene lookup returns CDR1 MNHEY and CDR2 SMNVEV (reference sequence). There are 17 residues in the CDR3. V shed 8 bases and J 6 bases; nucleotides not matched to a gene: 14. The CDR3: CASGIPTTSGSGNEQFF. CDR3 in DNA: TGTGCCAGCGGGATCCCAACGACTAGCGGGAGCGGCAATGAGCAGTTCTTC.